Detailed here is one TCR beta chain. Its specificity is unknown. Trimming left V 2 bases short and J 3 bases short, with 10 bases between. CDR3 length equals 14 residues. The germline V gene encodes CDR1 SGHTA and CDR2 FQGNSA. This record comes from a study of cytomegalovirus exposure and HLA in healthy donors. Study-level background: A subsequent analysis stated that the 120 or so validation repertoires were run on the same platform as the roughly 670 first-cohort repertoires. Overall study results and limits: Most sequenced TCRs were rare (though some public TCRs occurred in many donors). It was 150 to 200 TCR beta chains that were listed as cytomegalovirus-associated. Per published reports, the classifier diagnosed cytomegalovirus status with high specificity and sensitivity.

Produced via immunoSEQ multiplex PCR; TCRdb's table is partial and in-frame only. Seen here are around 150,000 clones, about 86% observed once, and the top ten hold 5% to 7%. Source material: PBMCs. The chain has TRBV7-2 and TRBJ2-5, with TRBD2 as a possible D gene (5 bases). The sequence was obtained from a woman under 40 in good health and CMV-seronegative. The CDR3 DNA follows: TGTGCCAGCAGCTTACTGTCCGGGGAAGAGACCCAGTACTTC. Translated, it gives CASSLLSGEETQYF.